This is a list of T cell receptor beta chains from one sample in a study of cytomegalovirus exposure and HLA in healthy donors. Sequencing used immunoSEQ multiplex PCR; TCRdb keeps in-frame clones, though not all of them. Altogether tens of thousands of clones are present, over 75% being singletons, with the ten largest covering around 2.6%. The material sequenced was PBMCs. These receptors originate from a male donor in good health and CMV-seropositive. Each CDR3 is given with its conserved first and last residue. The D gene is left open where the match is weak. Only some rows state a clone size, as once, few, many or a class for expanded clones.

.	.	TRBV14	TRBJ2-2	CASSLLANTGELFF	TGTGCCAGCAGCCTCTTAGCGAACACCGGGGAGCTGTTTTTT
.	.	TRBV4-3	TRBJ2-7	CASSQDYGGSYEQYF	TGCGCCAGCAGCCAAGATTACGGCGGTTCCTACGAGCAGTACTTC
.	TRBD2	TRBV27	TRBJ2-4	CASTISGRAGNIQYF	TGTGCCAGCACCATTAGCGGGAGGGCGGGAAACATTCAGTACTTC
.	.	TRBV7-2	TRBJ2-7	CASSLAAGSGGLYEQYF	TGTGCCAGCAGCTTAGCGGCAGGGTCTGGGGGCCTCTACGAGCAGTACTTC
.	.	TRBV5-1	TRBJ1-4	CASSWGGKNEKLFF	TGCGCCAGCAGCTGGGGGGGCAAGAATGAAAAACTGTTTTTT
few	.	TRBV15	TRBJ1-6	CATSRGAGSPLHF	TGTGCCACCAGCAGAGGGGCCGGATCACCCCTCCACTTT
.	.	TRBV28	TRBJ2-3	CASSLPLTGTSTDTQYF	TGTGCCAGCAGCCTTCCACTGACAGGGACTAGCACAGATACGCAGTATTTT
.	.	TRBV28	TRBJ1-5	CASRPGSSNQPQHF	TGTGCCAGCCGCCCCGGGTCGAGCAATCAGCCCCAGCATTTT
.	TRBD1	TRBV5-1	TRBJ2-1	CASSGTGVLDEQFF	TGCGCCAGCAGCGGGACAGGGGTTCTGGATGAGCAGTTCTTC
.	TRBD1	TRBV18	TRBJ2-1	CASSPMTGESEQFF	TGTGCCAGCTCACCTATGACAGGGGAGAGTGAGCAGTTCTTC
.	.	TRBV7-2	TRBJ2-6	CASSFSGAGANVLTF	TGTGCCAGCAGCTTTTCGGGGGCTGGGGCCAACGTCCTGACTTTC
.	TRBD2	TRBV29-1	TRBJ2-1	CSVEGASGSSNEQFF	TGCAGCGTTGAAGGTGCTAGCGGGAGCTCAAATGAGCAGTTCTTC
.	TRBD1	TRBV30	TRBJ1-6	CAWSVGTASSYNSPLHF	TGTGCCTGGAGTGTGGGGACAGCGAGCTCCTATAATTCACCCCTCCACTTT
.	TRBD2	TRBV28	TRBJ2-5	CASSLRLAGVETQYF	TGTGCCAGCAGTTTAAGGCTAGCGGGAGTTGAGACCCAGTACTTC
once	.	TRBV6-1	TRBJ2-3	CASRHGTRDTDTQYF	TGTGCCAGCAGACACGGGACACGGGATACAGATACGCAGTATTTT
.	.	TRBV5-1	TRBJ2-1	CASSFLAGPYNEQFF	TGCGCCAGCAGCTTCCTCGCGGGACCGTACAATGAGCAGTTCTTC
.	TRBD2	TRBV27	TRBJ2-6	CASSSRLAGVSGANVLTF	TGTGCCAGCAGTTCCCGACTAGCGGGAGTCTCTGGGGCCAACGTCCTGACTTTC
.	.	TRBV15	TRBJ2-7	CATSRERGYYEQYF	TGTGCCACCAGCAGAGAACGGGGATATTACGAGCAGTACTTC
.	TRBD1	TRBV28	TRBJ1-1	CASTETRGQWNTEAFF	TGTGCCAGCACCGAGACCCGGGGACAGTGGAACACTGAAGCTTTCTTT
.	TRBD1	TRBV30	TRBJ2-7	CAWRARDRSYF	TGTGCCTGGAGAGCAAGGGACAGGTCGTACTTC
.	TRBD2	TRBV5-1	TRBJ2-7	CASSGTSGTYEQYF	TGCGCCAGCAGCGGGACTAGCGGGACGTACGAGCAGTACTTC
.	.	TRBV19	TRBJ2-7	CASSFRWTAYSYEQYF	TGTGCCAGTAGTTTTCGATGGACAGCCTACTCCTACGAGCAGTACTTC
.	.	TRBV7-3	TRBJ1-1	CASSLRWNTEAFF	TGTGCCAGCAGCTTACGGTGGAACACTGAAGCTTTCTTT
.	TRBD1	TRBV4-2	TRBJ2-7	CASSQAGTGGRYEQYF	TGTGCCAGCAGCCAAGCCGGGACAGGGGGTAGGTACGAGCAGTACTTC
few	.	TRBV15	TRBJ1-1	CATSRAWATEAFF	TGTGCCACCAGCAGAGCCTGGGCCACTGAAGCTTTCTTT
.	TRBD1	TRBV5-1	TRBJ1-1	CASSLIGGASGEAFF	TGCGCCAGCAGCTTGATAGGGGGCGCTTCTGGTGAAGCTTTCTTT
.	TRBD1	TRBV9	TRBJ2-3	CASSGGTGGSLSTDTQYF	TGTGCCAGCAGCGGTGGGACAGGGGGCTCGCTTAGCACAGATACGCAGTATTTT
.	.	TRBV9	TRBJ2-7	CASSPNTRPYEQYF	TGTGCCAGCAGCCCAAACACTAGGCCCTACGAGCAGTACTTC
.	.	TRBV7-9	TRBJ1-2	CASNSDSLYGYTF	TGTGCCAGCAACAGTGACAGTCTGTATGGCTACACCTTC
.	.	TRBV27	TRBJ2-2	CASRGLTNTGELFF	TGTGCCAGCAGGGGACTTACGAACACCGGGGAGCTGTTTTTT
.	.	TRBV5-1	TRBJ2-2	CASSPQPGDSTGELFF	TGCGCCAGCAGCCCGCAACCCGGCGACAGCACCGGGGAGCTGTTTTTT
.	TRBD1	TRBV28	TRBJ1-5	CDSSGIQGVGQNQPQHF	TGTGACAGCAGTGGAATACAGGGGGTTGGACAGAATCAGCCCCAGCATTTT
.	TRBD2	TRBV29-1	TRBJ2-7	CSVVNGGLAGSEQYF	TGCAGCGTTGTAAATGGGGGACTAGCGGGTAGTGAGCAGTACTTC
.	TRBD2	TRBV7-6	TRBJ2-1	CASSLEAGGPYNEQFF	TGTGCCAGCAGCTTAGAGGCGGGAGGCCCCTACAATGAGCAGTTCTTC
.	TRBD2	TRBV5-1	TRBJ2-1	CASSPGLAGLGAYNEQFF	TGCGCCAGCAGCCCAGGACTAGCGGGCCTTGGCGCCTACAATGAGCAGTTCTTC